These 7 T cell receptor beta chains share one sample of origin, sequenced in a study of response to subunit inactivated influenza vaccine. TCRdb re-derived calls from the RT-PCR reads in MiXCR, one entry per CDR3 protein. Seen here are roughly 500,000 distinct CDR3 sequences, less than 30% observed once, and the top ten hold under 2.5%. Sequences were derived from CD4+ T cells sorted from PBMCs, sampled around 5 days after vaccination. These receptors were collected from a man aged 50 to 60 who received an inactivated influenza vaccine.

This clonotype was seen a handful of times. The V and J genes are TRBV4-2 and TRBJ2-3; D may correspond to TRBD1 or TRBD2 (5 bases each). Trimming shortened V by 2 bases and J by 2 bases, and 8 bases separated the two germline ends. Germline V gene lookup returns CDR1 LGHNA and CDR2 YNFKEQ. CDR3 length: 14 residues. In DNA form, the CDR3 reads TGTGCCAGCAGCCAACCGGGGACCACAGATACGCAGTATTTT. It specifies CASSQPGTTDTQYF.

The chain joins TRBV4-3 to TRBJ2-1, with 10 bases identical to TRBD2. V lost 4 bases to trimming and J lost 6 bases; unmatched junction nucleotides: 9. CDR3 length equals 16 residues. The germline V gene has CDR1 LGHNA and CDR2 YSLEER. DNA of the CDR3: TGCGCCAGCAGCCTAGGACTAGCGGAATATATCAATGAGCAGTTCTTC. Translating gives CASSLGLAEYINEQFF.

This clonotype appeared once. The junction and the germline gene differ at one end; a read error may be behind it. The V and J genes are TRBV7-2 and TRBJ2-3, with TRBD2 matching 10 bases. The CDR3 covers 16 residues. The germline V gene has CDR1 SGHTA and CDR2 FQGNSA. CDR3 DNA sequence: TGTGCCAGCACCTTAGGTCCACTAGCGGGATTCTATACGCAGTATTTT. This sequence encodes CASTLGPLAGFYTQYF.

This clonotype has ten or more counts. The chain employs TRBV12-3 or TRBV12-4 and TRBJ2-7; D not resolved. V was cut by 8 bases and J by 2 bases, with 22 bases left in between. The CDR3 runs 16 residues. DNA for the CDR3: TGTGCCAGCGTCCCAGTGGGTCGGGTGGGGACCTACGAGCAGTACTTC. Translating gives CASVPVGRVGTYEQYF.

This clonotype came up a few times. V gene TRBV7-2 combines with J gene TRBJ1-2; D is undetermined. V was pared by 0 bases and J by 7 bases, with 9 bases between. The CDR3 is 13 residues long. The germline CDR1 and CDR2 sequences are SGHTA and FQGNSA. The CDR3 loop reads CASSLALEGGYTF. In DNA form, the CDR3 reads TGTGCCAGCAGCTTAGCGCTAGAGGGTGGCTACACCTTC.

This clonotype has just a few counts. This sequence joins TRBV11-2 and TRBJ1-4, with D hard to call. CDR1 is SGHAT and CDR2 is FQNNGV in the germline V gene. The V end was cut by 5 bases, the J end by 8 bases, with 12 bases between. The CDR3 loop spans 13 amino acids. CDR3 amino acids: CASSPGGGEKLFF. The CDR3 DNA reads TGTGCCAGCAGCCCGGGTGGAGGGGAAAAACTGTTTTTT.

CDR3 nucleotide sequence: TGTGCCAGCAGCTCTCTAGCGGGGGATTTCTTC. It is translated as CASSSLAGDFF. The gene calls are TRBV5-5 and TRBJ2-1; 10 bases match TRBD2. CDR3 size: 11 residues. Germline assignment: CDR1 SGHKS and CDR2 YYEKEE (reference sequence). V lost 3 bases, J lost 16 bases, and 4 bases stayed unmatched. Variable domain in full (rest from reference TRBV5-5 and TRBJ2-1): DAGVTQSPTHLIKTRGQQVTLRCSPISGHKSVSWYQQVLGQGPQFIFQYYEKEERGRGNFPDRFSARQFPNYSSELNVNALLLGDSALYLCASSSLAGDFFGPGTRLTVL.